The 27 T cell receptor beta chains in this list originate from one sample, sequenced in a study of T cell changes during pregnancy in multiple sclerosis. Some clones are missing from TCRdb's copy, which holds only in-frame ones; the method was immunoSEQ multiplex PCR. The data show 80,000 or so clones, roughly 94% seen once. Sequenced material: peripheral blood, taken before pregnancy. The receptor source for this set is a female donor with multiple sclerosis, enrolled in a pregnancy study.

This clone was seen once. The chain combines TRBV2 with TRBJ1-1; D is undetermined. Trimming cost V 3 bases and J 5 bases, with 7 bases left between them. Germline-derived CDR1 and CDR2 are SNHLY and FYNNEI. This CDR3 comprises 12 residues. CDR3 DNA sequence: TGTGCCAGCAGTGAGGAGGGAACTGAAGCTTTCTTT. Translated, it gives CASSEEGTEAFF.

CDR3 sequence reads: CASSLAGAANEQFF. The CDR3 region has the DNA TGTGCCAGCAGTTTGGCGGGGGCAGCCAATGAGCAGTTCTTC. The chain carries TRBV27 and TRBJ2-1; D might be TRBD2 (7 bases). V was pared by 3 bases and J by 6 bases, with 12 bases between. Germline V gene lookup returns CDR1 MNHEY and CDR2 SMNVEV (reference sequence). The CDR3 runs to 14 residues.

This rearrangement joins TRBV5-4 to TRBJ1-1, with 11 bases that match TRBD1. V shed 1 base and J 7 bases; nucleotides not matched to a gene: 6. The CDR3 length is 15 residues. Germline V gene data show CDR1 as SGHNT and CDR2 as YYREEE (reference sequence). Written as DNA, the CDR3 is TGTGCCAGCAGCTTGCTGGGACAGGGGGTTTTTGAAGCTTTCTTT. It encodes CASSLLGQGVFEAFF.

This clone was counted between two and nine times. The chain is built from TRBV6-1 and TRBJ1-2; TRBD1 aligns across 9 bases. V lost 0 bases, J lost 5 bases, and 4 bases stayed unmatched. This CDR3 has 15 residues. CDR1 and CDR2 (germline): MNHNS, SASEGT. The CDR3 DNA is TGTGCCAGCAGTGAAGCCCGGGACAGGGTGTATGGCTACACCTTC. Translation: CASSEARDRVYGYTF.

CDR3 nucleotide sequence: TGCAGCGTTGAAAAAGGGGTACACACTGAAGCTTTCTTT. It translates to CSVEKGVHTEAFF. This chain links TRBV29-1 with TRBJ1-1; maybe TRBD1 (5 bases). Trimming removed 2 bases from V and 3 bases from J, with 10 bases in between. The germline V gene encodes CDR1 SQVTM and CDR2 ANQGSEA. CDR3 length: 13 amino acids.

V usage is TRBV9 and J usage is TRBJ1-5; D ambiguous. CDR3 length equals 14 residues. CDR1 is SGDLS and CDR2 is YYNGEE in the germline V gene. The ends were cut back, 0 bases at V and 4 bases at J, with 8 bases in the middle. The CDR3 DNA sequence: TGTGCCAGCAGCGTAGGTTCCGGGAATCAGCCCCAGCATTTT. This gives the protein CASSVGSGNQPQHF.

V gene TRBV19 combines with J gene TRBJ1-2, with a possible D match to TRBD1 (6 bases). CDR1 and CDR2 from the germline V gene are LNHDA and SQIVND (reference sequence). Trimming cost V 5 bases and J 4 bases, with 29 bases left between them. This CDR3 contains 19 residues. CDR3 sequence reads: CASSHRQETTIWPVYGYTF. The CDR3, as DNA: TGTGCCAGTAGTCACCGACAGGAGACCACTATATGGCCCGTCTATGGCTACACCTTC.

The CDR3 sequence is CASSPEQGFNSPLHF. In DNA, the CDR3 is TGTGCCAGCAGTCCCGAACAGGGTTTCAATTCACCCCTCCACTTT. The genes are TRBV6-6 and TRBJ1-6; maybe TRBD1 (6 bases). CDR3 size: 15 residues. Germline-derived CDR1 and CDR2 are MNHNY and SVGAGI (reference sequence). Trimming stripped 5 bases from V and 7 bases from J, with 15 bases between.

The chain links TRBV5-1 to TRBJ2-7; 13 nucleotides line up with TRBD2. Germline CDR1 and CDR2: SGHRS and YFSETQ. This CDR3 has 14 residues. V shed 8 bases and J 4 bases; nucleotides not matched to a gene: 6. The DNA for the CDR3 is TGCGCCAGTGGCCCGACTAGCGGGGGGTACGAGCAGTACTTC. This codes for CASGPTSGGYEQYF.

CDR3 DNA sequence: TGTGCCAGCAGGGGTGGGCTCGGGGGGAGTCAAGCTTTCTTT. Its translation: CASRGGLGGSQAFF. The gene calls are TRBV9 and TRBJ1-1, with D possibly TRBD1 on 5 matching bases. The CDR3 has 14 residues. Germline V gives CDR1 SGDLS, CDR2 YYNGEE. V was pared by 5 bases and J by 9 bases, with 20 bases between.

The J gene is TRBJ1-6, the V gene TRBV6-5; TRBD1 might be the D (6 bases). The CDR3 runs to 14 residues. Trimming removed 6 bases from V and 3 bases from J, with 9 bases in between. The germline V gene encodes CDR1 MNHEY and CDR2 SVGAGI. DNA for the CDR3: TGTGCCAGCAGGTCCAGGGGCTATAATTCACCCCTCCACTTT. Translating gives CASRSRGYNSPLHF.

The sample holds one count of this clone. The J gene is TRBJ1-1, the V gene TRBV13; no definite D call. The CDR3 runs 14 residues. V lost 0 bases, J lost 7 bases, and 12 bases lay in between. CDR1 is PRHDT and CDR2 is FYEKMQ in the germline V gene (reference sequence). CDR3 protein: CASSLGPREVEAFF. The CDR3 bases are TGTGCCAGCAGCTTAGGCCCTAGAGAGGTTGAAGCTTTCTTT.

The chain is built from TRBV4-1 and TRBJ2-7; 7 bases fit TRBD2. CDR3 length: 13 residues. Germline V gene lookup returns CDR1 MGHRA and CDR2 YSYEKL. The J segment lost 3 bases and the V segment lost 5 bases, leaving 4 bases of the junction unmatched. CDR3 region: CASSYRDYYEQYF. DNA for the CDR3: TGCGCCAGCAGCTACCGGGACTACTACGAGCAGTACTTC.

The rearrangement uses TRBV25-1 and TRBJ1-4; D remains unclear. V lost 1 base and J lost 5, with 8 bases in between. This CDR3 spans 14 amino acids. Germline V CDR1 and CDR2: MGHDK, SYGVNS. This chain's CDR3 is CASSEFNSNEKLFF. CDR3 nucleotides: TGTGCCAGCAGTGAATTCAACAGCAATGAAAAACTGTTTTTT.

V is TRBV29-1 and J is TRBJ2-2, with D perhaps matching TRBD1 (6 bases). Trimming removed 7 bases from V and 6 bases from J, with 15 bases in between. Germline assignment: CDR1 SQVTM and CDR2 ANQGSEA. The length of the CDR3 is 13 residues. Written as DNA, the CDR3 is TGCAGCGCCAACGCAGGGGACGCCGGGGAGCTGTTTTTT. Residues: CSANAGDAGELFF.

This clone showed up just once. The chain carries TRBV4-1 and TRBJ1-5; the D gene is possibly TRBD1 (6 bases). V was trimmed by 0 bases and J by 6 bases, leaving 18 bases between them. Germline V gene lookup returns CDR1 MGHRA and CDR2 YSYEKL. The CDR3 totals 17 residues. The CDR3 DNA follows: TGCGCCAGCAGCCAAGAGGGGACACCCCTAGCGGGTCAGCCCCAGCATTTT. Its translation: CASSQEGTPLAGQPQHF.

For the CDR3, the DNA is TGTGCCAGCAGCTTAGGGTTTAGCCCAGATACGCAGTATTTT. Translation gives CASSLGFSPDTQYF. The V and J genes are TRBV11-2 and TRBJ2-3; no clear D. The germline V and J ends were trimmed by 1 base and 4 bases, with 9 bases remaining between them. This CDR3 is 14 amino acids long. Germline V gene sequence: CDR1 SGHAT, CDR2 FQNNGV.

The chain joins TRBV6-1 to TRBJ2-1, with 7 bases aligning to TRBD2. The CDR3 sequence is 16 residues long. The V gene end was trimmed by 2 bases and the J gene end by 2 bases; junction bases not matched to a gene: 6. In germline, CDR1 is MNHNS, CDR2 SASEGT. CDR3: CASSEWGGQAYNEQFF. The CDR3 nucleotides read TGTGCCAGCAGTGAATGGGGGGGTCAAGCCTACAATGAGCAGTTCTTC.

The V gene is TRBV7-9, the J gene TRBJ2-7, with 9 nucleotides matching TRBD2. The CDR3 sequence is 15 residues long. CDR1 and CDR2 (germline): SEHNR, FQNEAQ (reference sequence). The V and J ends lost 3 bases and 6 bases, in that order; junction bases with no gene match: 9. CDR3 protein: CASSFRLGTSIEQYF. The CDR3 region has the DNA TGTGCCAGCAGCTTCCGATTAGGGACTAGCATCGAGCAGTACTTC. Full variable domain (remainder filled in from reference TRBV7-9 and TRBJ2-7): DTGVSQNPRHKITKRGQNVTFRCDPISEHNRLYWYRQTLGQGPEFLTYFQNEAQLEKSRLLSDRFSAERPKGSFSTLEIQRTEQGDSAMYLCASSFRLGTSIEQYFGPGTRLTVT.

CDR3 sequence: CASSPVGLGANVLTF. DNA of the CDR3: TGTGCCAGCAGTCCGGTGGGGCTAGGGGCCAACGTCCTGACTTTC. The V gene is TRBV25-1, the J gene TRBJ2-6; perhaps TRBD1 as D (5 bases). Trimming took 5 bases from V and 4 from J, leaving 12 bases between them. The CDR3 is made up of 15 amino acids. Germline V gene data show CDR1 as MGHDK and CDR2 as SYGVNS. Based on the CDR3 plus reference TRBV25-1 and TRBJ2-6, the full variable domain is EADIYQTPRYLVIGTGKKITLECSQTMGHDKMYWYQQDPGMELHLIHYSYGVNSTEKGDLSSESTVSRIRTEHFPLTLESARPSHTSQYLCASSPVGLGANVLTFGAGSRLTVL.

This chain links TRBV9 with TRBJ1-3; D gene ambiguous. Germline V gene lookup returns CDR1 SGDLS and CDR2 YYNGEE. The CDR3 runs 17 residues. The ends were cut back, 0 bases at V and 0 bases at J, with 13 bases in the middle. The CDR3 region has the DNA TGTGCCAGCAGCGTAGAAACGGGTCCGGGCTCTGGAAACACCATATATTTT. This encodes CASSVETGPGSGNTIYF.

In DNA, the CDR3 is TGTGCCAGTAGCATCCGGACAGTGCGCCAGCCCCAGCATTTT. Its translation: CASSIRTVRQPQHF. The chain uses TRBV19 and TRBJ1-5, with D perhaps matching TRBD1 (6 bases). Per germline, CDR1 LNHDA and CDR2 SQIVND (reference sequence). The CDR3 is 14 residues long. Trimming pared 6 bases from V and 7 bases from J, leaving 16 bases between. The full variable domain, in which reference TRBV19 and TRBJ1-5 provide the parts outside the CDR3, is DGGITQSPKYLFRKEGQNVTLSCEQNLNHDAMYWYRQDPGQGLRLIYYSQIVNDFQKGDIAEGYSVSREKKESFPLTVTSAQKNPTAFYLCASSIRTVRQPQHFGDGTRLSIL.

This clone appeared once. The chain employs TRBV2 and TRBJ2-2; D is unresolved. The CDR3 is 13 residues long. Trimming removed 10 bases from V and 6 bases from J, with 15 bases in between. Germline lookup yields CDR1 SNHLY and CDR2 FYNNEI. For the CDR3, the DNA is TGTGCCACCGCGGCGGATTTATCCGGGGAGCTGTTTTTT. Translating it yields CATAADLSGELFF.

This chain uses TRBV25-1 with TRBJ2-7, with TRBD1 identical over 8 bases. Trimming took 2 bases from V and 0 from J; bases not matched to a gene: 6. Germline V lookup: CDR1 MGHDK, CDR2 SYGVNS. The CDR3 sequence is 16 residues long. This chain's CDR3 is CASSEGGTGDSYEQYF. The CDR3 DNA sequence: TGTGCCAGCAGTGAAGGCGGGACAGGAGACTCCTACGAGCAGTACTTC.

This clone has a handful of counts. The chain employs TRBV6-1 and TRBJ1-5; 8 bases align to TRBD1. V shed 5 bases and J 7 bases; nucleotides not matched to a gene: 7. Germline V CDR1 and CDR2: MNHNS, SASEGT. The CDR3 length is 14 residues. The CDR3 DNA reads TGTGCCAGCAGTATACAGGGGGGAGGGCAGCCCCAGCATTTT. Protein: CASSIQGGGQPQHF.

The CDR3 loop is CASSSGTEPSTDTQYF. The DNA for the CDR3 is TGTGCCAGCAGCTCCGGGACAGAGCCTAGCACAGATACGCAGTATTTT. V and J are TRBV7-8 and TRBJ2-3, with 7 nucleotides matching TRBD1. V lost 4 bases, J lost 0 bases, and 7 bases stayed unmatched. CDR3 length: 16 residues. The germline CDR1 and CDR2 sequences are SGHVS and FQNEAQ. Supplemented by reference TRBV7-8 and TRBJ2-3, the full variable domain reads GAGVSQSPRYKVAKRGQDVALRCDPISGHVSLFWYQQALGQGPEFLTYFQNEAQLDKSGLPSDRFFAERPEGSVSTLKIQRTQQEDSAVYLCASSSGTEPSTDTQYFGPGTRLTVL.

This chain links TRBV18 with TRBJ2-5, with 7 bases aligning to TRBD2. Germline V gene sequence: CDR1 KGHSH, CDR2 LQKENI. There are 15 residues in the CDR3. V shed 2 bases, J shed 1 base, and the junction held 4 bases outside the gene matches. CDR3 amino acids: CASSPLAGAQETQYF. The CDR3 region has the DNA TGTGCCAGCTCACCATTGGCGGGAGCCCAAGAGACCCAGTACTTC.